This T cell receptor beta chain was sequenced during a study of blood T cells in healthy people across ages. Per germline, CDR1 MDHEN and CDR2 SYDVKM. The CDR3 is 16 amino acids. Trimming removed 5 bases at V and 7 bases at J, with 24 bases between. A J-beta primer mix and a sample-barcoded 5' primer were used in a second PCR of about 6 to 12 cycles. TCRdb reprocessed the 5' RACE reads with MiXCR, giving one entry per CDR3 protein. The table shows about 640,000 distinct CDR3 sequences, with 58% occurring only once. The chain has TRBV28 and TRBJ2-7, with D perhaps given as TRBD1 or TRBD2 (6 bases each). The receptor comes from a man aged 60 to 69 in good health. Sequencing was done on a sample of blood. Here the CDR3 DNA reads TGTGCCAGCAGTCCTCCAACAGGGACTTGGTGGAATGAGCAGTACTTC. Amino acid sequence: CASSPPTGTWWNEQYF. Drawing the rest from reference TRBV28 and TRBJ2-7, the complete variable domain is DVKVTQSSRYLVKRTGEKVFLECVQDMDHENMFWYRQDPGLGLRLIYFSYDVKMKEKGDIPEGYSVSREKKERFSLILESASTNQTSMYLCASSPPTGTWWNEQYFGPGTRLTVT.